Each of the 18 T cell receptor beta chains below was sequenced from the same sample in a study of T cell responses to AZD1222 COVID-19 vaccine. The data were produced by immunoSEQ multiplex PCR, yet TCRdb's version contains in-frame clones alone and is incomplete. The sample comprises roughly 140,000 clones, more than 90% of which are singletons, and approximately 3.4% rests with the top ten. The sequencing used peripheral blood, collected 28 days after the second AZD1222 dose. All receptors come from an adult who received the AZD1222 COVID-19 vaccine.

This rearrangement joins TRBV6-5 to TRBJ1-1; weak D call: TRBD1 (5 bases). Germline V gene lookup returns CDR1 MNHEY and CDR2 SVGAGI. V was pared by 7 bases and J by 3 bases, with 18 bases between. This CDR3 contains 15 residues. CDR3 amino acids: CASTPRGGLDTEAFF. CDR3 coding DNA: TGTGCCAGCACCCCAAGGGGAGGACTGGACACTGAAGCTTTCTTT.

This clone has just a few counts. This rearrangement joins TRBV2 to TRBJ1-1; D not resolved. The V and J ends lost 3 bases and 5 bases respectively, with 16 bases between them. The germline CDR1 and CDR2 sequences are SNHLY and FYNNEI. CDR3 length: 15 amino acids. The CDR3 spells CASSDFASLGTEAFF. Written as DNA, the CDR3 is TGTGCCAGCAGTGACTTTGCTTCTTTAGGGACTGAAGCTTTCTTT.

J is TRBJ1-2 and V is TRBV28, with D possibly TRBD1 on 5 matching bases. The germline V gene has CDR1 MDHEN and CDR2 SYDVKM. The V gene lost 3 bases and the J gene lost 2 bases, with 10 bases spanning the gap. The CDR3 extends over 14 amino acids. The CDR3 DNA is TGTGCCAGCAGTTTTTCAGGGACGAACTATGGCTACACCTTC. It encodes CASSFSGTNYGYTF.

The rearrangement uses TRBV30 and TRBJ1-3; 7 bases agree with TRBD1. V gave up 2 bases and J gave up 3 bases; unmatched junction bases: 7. The germline V gene has CDR1 GTSNPN and CDR2 SVGIG (reference sequence). The length of the CDR3 is 15 residues. The CDR3: CAWSQTGDFGNTIYF. CDR3 in DNA: TGTGCCTGGAGTCAAACAGGGGACTTTGGAAACACCATATATTTT.

The chain links TRBV19 to TRBJ1-3; weak D call: TRBD1 (6 bases). V shed 5 bases and J shed 0 bases, with 11 bases lying between them. CDR1 is LNHDA and CDR2 is SQIVND in the germline V gene (reference sequence). The CDR3 length is 15 residues. CDR3 region: CASSVQGDSGNTIYF. The CDR3 DNA reads as TGTGCCAGTAGTGTACAGGGCGACTCTGGAAACACCATATATTTT.

This chain joins TRBV4-3 and TRBJ1-1; no reliable D call. Trimming cost V 0 bases and J 3 bases, with 11 bases left between them. CDR1 is LGHNA and CDR2 is YSLEER in the germline V gene. This CDR3 has 15 amino acids. The CDR3: CASSQDRGGDTEAFF. The CDR3 bases are TGCGCCAGCAGCCAAGATCGAGGCGGAGACACTGAAGCTTTCTTT.

This clone occurred a few times. Germline is not matched at one junction end, which may reflect a read error. The genes are TRBV10-3 and TRBJ1-1, with D maybe TRBD1 (5 bases). The CDR3 spans 12 residues. Germline CDR1 is ENHRY and CDR2 is SYGVKD. CDR3 DNA: TGTGCCATCAGTGAGTCATCTTCGGGGACGGGGTTT. Its protein product is CAISESSSGTGF.

This sequence joins TRBV5-1 and TRBJ2-7, with D unresolved. CDR3 length: 15 residues. Per germline, CDR1 SGHRS and CDR2 YFSETQ. Trimming cost V 0 bases and J 5 bases, with 15 bases left between them. This chain's CDR3 is CASSLDWGSGDEQYF. The CDR3 nucleotides read TGCGCCAGCAGCTTGGATTGGGGATCCGGAGACGAGCAGTACTTC.

The rearrangement links TRBV6-6 to TRBJ1-1; TRBD1 aligns across 7 bases. V lost 2 bases, J lost 6 bases, and 6 bases stayed unmatched. CDR3 size: 14 residues. Germline-derived CDR1 and CDR2 are MNHNY and SVGAGI (reference sequence). The CDR3 nucleotides read TGTGCCAGCAGTTACCAACAGGGGCTGGCTGAAGCTTTCTTT. Protein product: CASSYQQGLAEAFF.

The J gene is TRBJ2-1, the V gene TRBV5-1, with a possible D match to TRBD1 (5 bases). The germline V gene encodes CDR1 SGHRS and CDR2 YFSETQ. V gave up 0 bases and J gave up 9 bases, with 19 bases separating them. This CDR3 is built from 16 residues. This chain's CDR3 is CASSLEMSQEHCEQFF. The CDR3 nucleotides read TGCGCCAGCAGCTTGGAAATGTCACAGGAGCATTGTGAGCAGTTCTTC.

J is TRBJ2-7 and V is TRBV28; the D gene is possibly TRBD1 (5 bases). The germline V gene has CDR1 MDHEN and CDR2 SYDVKM. This CDR3 contains 13 residues. The V end lost 0 bases, the J end lost 2 bases, and 5 bases lay between the germline ends. As DNA, the CDR3 is TGTGCCAGCAGTTTATGGACAGCCTACGAGCAGTACTTC. Translated, it gives CASSLWTAYEQYF. The full variable domain, with the rest looked up from reference TRBV28 and TRBJ2-7, is DVKVTQSSRYLVKRTGEKVFLECVQDMDHENMFWYRQDPGLGLRLIYFSYDVKMKEKGDIPEGYSVSREKKERFSLILESASTNQTSMYLCASSLWTAYEQYFGPGTRLTVT.

This clone appeared a single time. This chain joins TRBV30 and TRBJ1-1; possible D gene TRBD1, 5 bases. Germline CDR1 is GTSNPN and CDR2 is SVGIG (reference sequence). The V gene lost 6 bases and the J gene lost 5 bases, with 16 bases spanning the gap. CDR3 size: 13 residues. The CDR3 DNA reads TGTGCCTGCTCCGGGACGGTGGGGACTGAAGCTTTCTTT. Its translation: CACSGTVGTEAFF. The full variable domain, completed using reference TRBV30 and TRBJ1-1, is SQTIHQWPATLVQPVGSPLSLECTVEGTSNPNLYWYRQAAGRGLQLLFYSVGIGQISSEVPQNLSASRPQDRQFILSSKKLLLSDSGFYLCACSGTVGTEAFFGQGTRLTVV.

The chain carries TRBV25-1 and TRBJ1-1; D possibly corresponds to TRBD1 (5 bases). Germline V gene sequence: CDR1 MGHDK, CDR2 SYGVNS. V was clipped by 2 bases and J by 1 base, with 11 bases between them. The CDR3 extends over 15 amino acids. Here the CDR3 DNA reads TGTGCCAGCAGTGAACCGGGACCTCCGAACACTGAAGCTTTCTTT. Translation gives CASSEPGPPNTEAFF. Filled out from reference TRBV25-1 and TRBJ1-1, the complete variable domain reads EADIYQTPRYLVIGTGKKITLECSQTMGHDKMYWYQQDPGMELHLIHYSYGVNSTEKGDLSSESTVSRIRTEHFPLTLESARPSHTSQYLCASSEPGPPNTEAFFGQGTRLTVV.

There are a few counts of this clone. The genes are TRBV9 and TRBJ2-5, with 8 bases fitting TRBD1. V shed 0 bases and J 1 base; nucleotides not matched to a gene: 8. Germline CDR1 SGDLS, CDR2 YYNGEE. CDR3 length equals 17 residues. DNA of the CDR3: TGTGCCAGCAGCGTAGCGGGGCAGGGGGCTTCCCAAGAGACCCAGTACTTC. Its translation is CASSVAGQGASQETQYF.

The chain is built from TRBV28 and TRBJ2-7; 9 bases agree with TRBD1. CDR1 MDHEN and CDR2 SYDVKM come from the germline V gene. J was trimmed by 7 bases and V by 4 bases; bases with no gene match: 11. This CDR3 comprises 15 residues. In nucleotides, the CDR3 is TGTGCCAGCAGTTCACCGGGACAGGGAACGAGGGAGCAGTACTTC. As protein: CASSSPGQGTREQYF.

CDR3 nucleotide sequence: TGTGCCAGCAGCCCCACCCCGGGACAGGGGGATGGCTACACCTTC. Translation gives CASSPTPGQGDGYTF. This sequence joins TRBV11-3 and TRBJ1-2; 11 positions agree with TRBD1. CDR3 size: 15 residues. Germline V lookup: CDR1 SGHNT, CDR2 YENEEA. Trimming cost V 5 bases and J 6 bases; bases outside gene matches: 8.

The rearrangement joins TRBV7-3 to TRBJ2-2; possible D gene TRBD1, 6 bases. Germline V CDR1 and CDR2: SGHTA, FQGTGA. V was cut by 4 bases and J by 2 bases, with 8 bases left in between. CDR3 size: 14 residues. The CDR3 region is CASSSTGNTGELFF. CDR3 sequence (DNA): TGTGCCAGCAGCTCGACAGGAAACACCGGGGAGCTGTTTTTT.

This chain links TRBV9 with TRBJ2-2; TRBD2 agrees at 13 bases. V lost 1 base and J lost 4; bases outside the gene matches: 4. The CDR3 extends over 17 amino acids. The germline CDR1 and CDR2 sequences are SGDLS and YYNGEE. The CDR3 DNA reads as TGTGCCAGCAGCGTAAGGACTAGCGGGAGTTCCACCGGGGAGCTGTTTTTT. Translation: CASSVRTSGSSTGELFF.